The sequence of this T cell receptor (beta chain) was determined in a study of blood T cell repertoires in COVID-19. The protocol was immunoSEQ multiplex PCR, while the TCRdb copy is restricted to in-frame clones and leaves out a portion. The table includes some 330,000 clones, around 87% detected once. This CDR3 comprises 15 residues. V lost 5 bases to trimming and J lost 5 bases, with 16 bases between them. The germline gives CDR1 SGHAT, CDR2 FQNNGV. This chain connects TRBV11-2 to TRBJ2-1, with D perhaps TRBD2 (5 bases). Sequencing was done on a sample of PBMCs or T cells enriched from blood (not recorded which). The clonotype was recovered from a man in his forties in a cohort exposed to, infected with or recovered from COVID-19 (not recorded which). The CDR3 sequence is CASSQSPLAHNEQFF. In DNA, the CDR3 is TGTGCCAGCAGCCAGTCTCCCCTAGCACACAATGAGCAGTTCTTC.